This T cell receptor (beta chain) was sequenced during a study of cytomegalovirus exposure and HLA in healthy donors. Study observations and caveats: Cytomegalovirus-associated status was assigned to more than 150 TCR beta chains. A link between a missense DCLRE1C variant and TCR beta V- and J-gene trimming emerged from a later analysis.

The trim removed 1 base at V and 1 base at J, leaving 7 bases unmatched. Germline V gene data show CDR1 as MGHRA and CDR2 as YSYEKL. CDR3 size: 19 residues. The PCR ran on 60 Vbeta and 13 Jbeta primers. Sequenced by immunoSEQ multiplex PCR; TCRdb stores in-frame clones only, minus some. Reported are about 64,000 clones; the ten largest clones contain 3.6%. About this clone itself: The antigen remains unidentified.

V and J are TRBV4-1 and TRBJ2-2; 12 nucleotides line up with TRBD2. The sequenced material came from PBMCs. The sequence was collected from a woman aged 18-35 years in good health and CMV-seronegative. CDR3 coding DNA: TGCGCCAGCAGCCAAGGCCCTTCACTAGCGGGAGGGAACACCGGGGAGCTGTTTTTT. Translation gives CASSQGPSLAGGNTGELFF.